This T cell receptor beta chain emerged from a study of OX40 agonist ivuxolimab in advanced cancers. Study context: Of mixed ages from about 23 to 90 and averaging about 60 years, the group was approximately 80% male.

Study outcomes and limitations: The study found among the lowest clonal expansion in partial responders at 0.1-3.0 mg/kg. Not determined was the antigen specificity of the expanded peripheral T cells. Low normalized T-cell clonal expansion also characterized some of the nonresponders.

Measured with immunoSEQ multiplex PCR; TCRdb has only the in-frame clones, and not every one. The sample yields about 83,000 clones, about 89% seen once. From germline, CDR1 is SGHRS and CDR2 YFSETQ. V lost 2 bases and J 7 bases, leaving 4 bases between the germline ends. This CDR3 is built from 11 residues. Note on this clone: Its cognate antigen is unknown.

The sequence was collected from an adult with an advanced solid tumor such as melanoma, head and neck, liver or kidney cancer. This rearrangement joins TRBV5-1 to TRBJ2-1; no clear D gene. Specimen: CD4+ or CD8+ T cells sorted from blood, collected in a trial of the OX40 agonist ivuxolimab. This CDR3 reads CASSFWNEQFF. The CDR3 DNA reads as TGCGCCAGCAGCTTTTGGAATGAGCAGTTCTTC.